Below are 24 T cell receptor beta chains sequenced from a single sample in a study of CD8 T cells in Susac syndrome. RNA, at roughly 0.45 to 1 ug, was reverse transcribed with random hexamers. TCRdb fed the immunoSEQ multiplex PCR reads into MiXCR, producing one record per CDR3 protein. The data hold some 120,000 distinct CDR3 sequences, with around 95% observed a single time. Sample: CD4+ T cells from PBMCs. The receptor set was obtained from a human donor in good health.

This chain joins TRBV3-1 and TRBJ2-1; 8 nucleotides align to TRBD2. The trim removed 3 bases at V and 4 bases at J, leaving 5 bases unmatched. The CDR3 has 15 residues. The germline gives CDR1 LGHDT, CDR2 YNNKEL (reference sequence). The CDR3 DNA is TGTGCCAGCAGCCAGAAGCGGGAGTATTACAATGAGCAGTTCTTC. It specifies CASSQKREYYNEQFF.

The V call is TRBV7-9, the J call TRBJ1-2; D possibly corresponds to TRBD1 (6 bases). Germline V CDR1 and CDR2: SEHNR, FQNEAQ (reference sequence). CDR3 length: 12 amino acids. Trimming took 3 bases from V and 8 from J, leaving 10 bases between them. This CDR3 is CASSLRGGGYTF. DNA of the CDR3: TGTGCCAGCAGCTTGAGGGGGGGAGGCTACACCTTC.

The genes are TRBV7-3 and TRBJ2-6; the match to TRBD1 covers 9 bases. CDR3 size: 17 residues. The junction had 6 bases not matched to a gene; V was cut back by 5 bases and J by 1 base. Looked up from germline, CDR1 is SGHTA and CDR2 is FQGTGA. The CDR3 loop reads CASSQTGTGSGANVLTF. Written as DNA, the CDR3 is TGTGCCAGCAGCCAAACGGGGACAGGGTCTGGGGCCAACGTCCTGACTTTC.

The V and J genes are TRBV29-1 and TRBJ2-2; a possible D gene is TRBD1 (6 bases). The CDR3 is 14 amino acids. V was clipped by 6 bases and J by 7 bases, with 18 bases between them. CDR1 is SQVTM, CDR2 ANQGSEA, per germline. Here the CDR3 DNA reads TGCAGCGTCACCGGGACACTCACCGGCGGGGAGCTGTTTTTT. Translating it yields CSVTGTLTGGELFF.

The chain carries TRBV3-1 and TRBJ1-6, with D uncertain. The CDR3 sequence is 14 residues long. Per the germline V gene, CDR1 is LGHDT and CDR2 is YNNKEL (reference sequence). With 2 bases removed from V and 7 bases from J, the gap between germline ends came to 9 bases. The DNA of the CDR3 is TGTGCCAGCAGCCAAACTCTGGAAAATTCACCCCTCCACTTT. Translating gives CASSQTLENSPLHF.

This rearrangement joins TRBV18 to TRBJ2-4; D may be TRBD2 (6 bases). There are 14 residues in the CDR3. V was clipped by 6 bases and J by 8 bases, with 17 bases between them. Looked up from germline, CDR1 is KGHSH and CDR2 is LQKENI. CDR3 nucleotide sequence: TGTGCCAGCTCTCCAACTAGCAATAGTGACATTCAGTACTTC. The encoded protein is CASSPTSNSDIQYF. Looking up the rest from reference TRBV18 and TRBJ2-4 gives the full variable domain: NAGVMQNPRHLVRRRGQEARLRCSPMKGHSHVYWYRQLPEEGLKFMVYLQKENIIDESGMPKERFSAEFPKEGPSILRIQQVVRGDSAAYFCASSPTSNSDIQYFGAGTRLSVL.

V usage is TRBV30 and J usage is TRBJ1-5; weak D call: TRBD1 (6 bases). V dropped 0 bases and J dropped 6 bases, with 12 bases sitting between them. The CDR3 loop spans 14 amino acids. Germline V gives CDR1 GTSNPN, CDR2 SVGIG (reference sequence). CDR3 loop: CAWSVIRGSQPQHF. The CDR3 DNA reads as TGTGCCTGGAGTGTAATCAGGGGAAGTCAGCCCCAGCATTTT.

The chain employs TRBV7-2 and TRBJ2-7; the D call may be TRBD1 or TRBD2 (5 bases each). CDR3 length: 15 residues. The germline V gene has CDR1 SGHTA and CDR2 FQGNSA. Trimming removed 4 bases at V and 0 bases at J, with 13 bases between. The CDR3 sequence is CASSSHGASSYEQYF. CDR3 in DNA: TGTGCCAGCAGCTCTCACGGGGCCAGCTCCTACGAGCAGTACTTC.

This chain links TRBV18 with TRBJ2-7; 10 nucleotides agree with TRBD1. The CDR3 is 14 amino acids. V lost 3 bases to trimming and J lost 5 bases; unmatched junction nucleotides: 4. Germline assignment: CDR1 KGHSH and CDR2 LQKENI. CDR3 loop: CASSPGDRGDEQYF. DNA for the CDR3: TGTGCCAGCTCACCGGGGGACAGGGGCGACGAGCAGTACTTC. Full variable domain (rest looked up from reference TRBV18 and TRBJ2-7): NAGVMQNPRHLVRRRGQEARLRCSPMKGHSHVYWYRQLPEEGLKFMVYLQKENIIDESGMPKERFSAEFPKEGPSILRIQQVVRGDSAAYFCASSPGDRGDEQYFGPGTRLTVT.

The chain joins TRBV4-2 to TRBJ2-7; TRBD1 is a possible D gene (6 bases). CDR1 is LGHNA, CDR2 YNFKEQ, per germline. V was trimmed by 0 bases and J by 2 bases, leaving 11 bases between them. The CDR3 extends over 15 amino acids. CDR3 in amino acids: CASSQDWTVAYEQYF. DNA for the CDR3: TGTGCCAGCAGCCAAGATTGGACAGTTGCCTACGAGCAGTACTTC.

V is TRBV19 and J is TRBJ2-1; 11 positions match TRBD1. V trimming: 3 bases; J trimming: 7 bases; junction bases outside the gene matches: 5. Germline V CDR1 and CDR2: LNHDA, SQIVND (reference sequence). The CDR3 runs 15 residues. CDR3 residues: CASSMDRGRFNEQFF. CDR3 bases: TGTGCCAGTAGTATGGACAGGGGGCGGTTTAATGAGCAGTTCTTC.

The rearrangement links TRBV7-9 to TRBJ2-7, with D unresolved. The CDR3 has 11 amino acids. V was clipped by 4 bases and J by 6 bases, with 7 bases between them. The V gene's germline CDR1 is SEHNR and CDR2 FQNEAQ (reference sequence). The CDR3 sequence is CASSSSSEQYF. The CDR3 nucleotides are TGTGCCAGCAGCTCCAGCAGCGAGCAGTACTTC.

The chain joins TRBV28 to TRBJ1-5; 7 nucleotides line up with TRBD1. V shed 3 bases, J shed 0 bases, and the junction held 5 bases outside the gene matches. The CDR3 runs 16 residues. Germline V gene sequence: CDR1 MDHEN, CDR2 SYDVKM. Written as DNA, the CDR3 is TGTGCCAGCAGTTTCCGACAGGGTTATAGCAATCAGCCCCAGCATTTT. Protein: CASSFRQGYSNQPQHF.

The CDR3 sequence: CASSLAKNTGELFF. CDR3 in DNA: TGCGCCAGCAGCTTGGCCAAAAACACCGGGGAGCTGTTTTTT. V and J are TRBV5-1 and TRBJ2-2; D gene unclear. V was pared by 0 bases and J by 2 bases, with 5 bases between. This CDR3 has 14 amino acids. Germline-derived CDR1 and CDR2 are SGHRS and YFSETQ.

The chain employs TRBV28 and TRBJ2-7; 10 positions agree with TRBD1. J gave up 5 bases and V 8 bases, and 21 bases lay outside the gene matches. CDR1 and CDR2 from the germline V gene are MDHEN and SYDVKM. This CDR3 spans 18 amino acids. Written as DNA, the CDR3 is TGTGCCAGCTATACGCTCATCTCCGGGACAGGGGCTTTTGACGAGCAGTACTTC. This translates into CASYTLISGTGAFDEQYF.

This rearrangement joins TRBV6-2 or TRBV6-3 to TRBJ2-7; D may match TRBD1 or TRBD2 (6 bases each). Germline values: CDR1 MNHEY, CDR2 SVGEGT. Trimming removed 4 bases from V and 2 bases from J, with 9 bases in between. The CDR3 has 13 residues. The chain's CDR3 is CASSSGATYEQYF. The CDR3 DNA reads as TGTGCCAGCAGTTCGGGGGCTACCTACGAGCAGTACTTC.

The V and J genes are TRBV19 and TRBJ1-2, with TRBD1 identical over 7 bases. The CDR3 is made up of 15 amino acids. J gave up 3 bases and V 5 bases, and 9 bases lay outside the gene matches. Germline CDR1 LNHDA, CDR2 SQIVND (reference sequence). CDR3 protein: CASSVVDREHYGYTF. In DNA form, the CDR3 reads TGTGCCAGTAGTGTTGTCGACAGGGAGCACTATGGCTACACCTTC. Drawing the rest from reference TRBV19 and TRBJ1-2, the complete variable domain is DGGITQSPKYLFRKEGQNVTLSCEQNLNHDAMYWYRQDPGQGLRLIYYSQIVNDFQKGDIAEGYSVSREKKESFPLTVTSAQKNPTAFYLCASSVVDREHYGYTFGSGTRLTVV.

The genes are TRBV18 and TRBJ2-7, with D tentatively TRBD1 (5 bases). Trimming pared 8 bases from V and 2 bases from J, leaving 16 bases between. The CDR3 covers 14 residues. Per germline, CDR1 KGHSH and CDR2 LQKENI. CDR3 coding DNA: TGTGCCAGCCGCACCACAGGAGATGCCTACGAGCAGTACTTC. Amino acid sequence: CASRTTGDAYEQYF.

The chain recombines TRBV4-2 with TRBJ2-7; no clear D gene. Trimming shortened V by 1 base and J by 3 bases, and 13 bases separated the two germline ends. The CDR3 is made up of 15 amino acids. CDR1 LGHNA and CDR2 YNFKEQ come from the germline V gene. In nucleotides, the CDR3 is TGTGCCAGCAGCCAAGGAGATAATCGGGTCTACGAGCAGTACTTC. Translating gives CASSQGDNRVYEQYF.

The chain links TRBV5-1 to TRBJ2-7, with 7 bases that match TRBD1. The CDR3 runs 13 residues. V trimming: 7 bases; J trimming: 2 bases; junction bases outside the gene matches: 6. CDR1 is SGHRS, CDR2 YFSETQ, per germline. For the CDR3, the DNA is TGCGCCAGCGGTCGGGACAGAGCCTACGAGCAGTACTTC. As protein: CASGRDRAYEQYF.

The chain uses TRBV3-1 and TRBJ2-5, with D possibly matching TRBD2 (5 bases). Germline V gives CDR1 LGHDT, CDR2 YNNKEL (reference sequence). Trimming stripped 4 bases from V and 1 base from J, with 13 bases between. The CDR3 length is 15 residues. The CDR3 sequence is CASSPRGEGQETQYF. The CDR3 bases are TGTGCCAGCAGCCCCCGAGGAGAGGGCCAAGAGACCCAGTACTTC.

The rearrangement joins TRBV12-3 or TRBV12-4 to TRBJ2-3; 7 positions match TRBD2. The CDR3 consists of 13 residues. V was pared by 5 bases and J by 4 bases, with 3 bases of the junction left unmatched. CDR3 DNA: TGTGCCAGCAGTACACGGGGGGCAGATACGCAGTATTTT. Its translation: CASSTRGADTQYF.

The V and J genes are TRBV7-9 and TRBJ2-7; D is ambiguous. The germline gives CDR1 SEHNR, CDR2 FQNEAQ (reference sequence). The CDR3 runs to 12 residues. V dropped 5 bases and J dropped 4 bases, with 9 bases sitting between them. The CDR3 loop reads CASSPQAYEQYF. The CDR3 bases are TGTGCCAGCAGCCCGCAGGCATACGAGCAGTACTTC.

The J gene is TRBJ1-2, the V gene TRBV18; the D gene is possibly TRBD1 (6 bases). The CDR3 totals 14 residues. The V gene lost 2 bases and the J gene lost 2 bases, with 9 bases spanning the gap. The V gene's germline CDR1 is KGHSH and CDR2 LQKENI. CDR3: CASSPRQGNYGYTF. The CDR3 nucleotides are TGTGCCAGCTCACCAAGGCAGGGGAACTATGGCTACACCTTC.